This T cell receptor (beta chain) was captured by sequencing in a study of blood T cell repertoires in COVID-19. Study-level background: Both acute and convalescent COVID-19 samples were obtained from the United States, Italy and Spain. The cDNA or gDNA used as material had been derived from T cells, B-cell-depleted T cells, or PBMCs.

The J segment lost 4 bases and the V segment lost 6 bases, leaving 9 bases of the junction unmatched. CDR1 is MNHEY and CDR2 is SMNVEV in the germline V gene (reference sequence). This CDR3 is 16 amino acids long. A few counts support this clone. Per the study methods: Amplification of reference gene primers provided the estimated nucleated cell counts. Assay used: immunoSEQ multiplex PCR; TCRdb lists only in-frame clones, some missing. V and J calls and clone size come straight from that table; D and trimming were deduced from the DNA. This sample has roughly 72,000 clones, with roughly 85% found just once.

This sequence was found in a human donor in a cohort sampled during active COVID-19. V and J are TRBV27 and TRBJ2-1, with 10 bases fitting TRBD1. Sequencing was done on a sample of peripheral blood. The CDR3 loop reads CASRQNRDRGYNEQFF. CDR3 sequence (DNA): TGTGCCAGCAGACAGAACCGGGACAGGGGTTACAATGAGCAGTTCTTC.